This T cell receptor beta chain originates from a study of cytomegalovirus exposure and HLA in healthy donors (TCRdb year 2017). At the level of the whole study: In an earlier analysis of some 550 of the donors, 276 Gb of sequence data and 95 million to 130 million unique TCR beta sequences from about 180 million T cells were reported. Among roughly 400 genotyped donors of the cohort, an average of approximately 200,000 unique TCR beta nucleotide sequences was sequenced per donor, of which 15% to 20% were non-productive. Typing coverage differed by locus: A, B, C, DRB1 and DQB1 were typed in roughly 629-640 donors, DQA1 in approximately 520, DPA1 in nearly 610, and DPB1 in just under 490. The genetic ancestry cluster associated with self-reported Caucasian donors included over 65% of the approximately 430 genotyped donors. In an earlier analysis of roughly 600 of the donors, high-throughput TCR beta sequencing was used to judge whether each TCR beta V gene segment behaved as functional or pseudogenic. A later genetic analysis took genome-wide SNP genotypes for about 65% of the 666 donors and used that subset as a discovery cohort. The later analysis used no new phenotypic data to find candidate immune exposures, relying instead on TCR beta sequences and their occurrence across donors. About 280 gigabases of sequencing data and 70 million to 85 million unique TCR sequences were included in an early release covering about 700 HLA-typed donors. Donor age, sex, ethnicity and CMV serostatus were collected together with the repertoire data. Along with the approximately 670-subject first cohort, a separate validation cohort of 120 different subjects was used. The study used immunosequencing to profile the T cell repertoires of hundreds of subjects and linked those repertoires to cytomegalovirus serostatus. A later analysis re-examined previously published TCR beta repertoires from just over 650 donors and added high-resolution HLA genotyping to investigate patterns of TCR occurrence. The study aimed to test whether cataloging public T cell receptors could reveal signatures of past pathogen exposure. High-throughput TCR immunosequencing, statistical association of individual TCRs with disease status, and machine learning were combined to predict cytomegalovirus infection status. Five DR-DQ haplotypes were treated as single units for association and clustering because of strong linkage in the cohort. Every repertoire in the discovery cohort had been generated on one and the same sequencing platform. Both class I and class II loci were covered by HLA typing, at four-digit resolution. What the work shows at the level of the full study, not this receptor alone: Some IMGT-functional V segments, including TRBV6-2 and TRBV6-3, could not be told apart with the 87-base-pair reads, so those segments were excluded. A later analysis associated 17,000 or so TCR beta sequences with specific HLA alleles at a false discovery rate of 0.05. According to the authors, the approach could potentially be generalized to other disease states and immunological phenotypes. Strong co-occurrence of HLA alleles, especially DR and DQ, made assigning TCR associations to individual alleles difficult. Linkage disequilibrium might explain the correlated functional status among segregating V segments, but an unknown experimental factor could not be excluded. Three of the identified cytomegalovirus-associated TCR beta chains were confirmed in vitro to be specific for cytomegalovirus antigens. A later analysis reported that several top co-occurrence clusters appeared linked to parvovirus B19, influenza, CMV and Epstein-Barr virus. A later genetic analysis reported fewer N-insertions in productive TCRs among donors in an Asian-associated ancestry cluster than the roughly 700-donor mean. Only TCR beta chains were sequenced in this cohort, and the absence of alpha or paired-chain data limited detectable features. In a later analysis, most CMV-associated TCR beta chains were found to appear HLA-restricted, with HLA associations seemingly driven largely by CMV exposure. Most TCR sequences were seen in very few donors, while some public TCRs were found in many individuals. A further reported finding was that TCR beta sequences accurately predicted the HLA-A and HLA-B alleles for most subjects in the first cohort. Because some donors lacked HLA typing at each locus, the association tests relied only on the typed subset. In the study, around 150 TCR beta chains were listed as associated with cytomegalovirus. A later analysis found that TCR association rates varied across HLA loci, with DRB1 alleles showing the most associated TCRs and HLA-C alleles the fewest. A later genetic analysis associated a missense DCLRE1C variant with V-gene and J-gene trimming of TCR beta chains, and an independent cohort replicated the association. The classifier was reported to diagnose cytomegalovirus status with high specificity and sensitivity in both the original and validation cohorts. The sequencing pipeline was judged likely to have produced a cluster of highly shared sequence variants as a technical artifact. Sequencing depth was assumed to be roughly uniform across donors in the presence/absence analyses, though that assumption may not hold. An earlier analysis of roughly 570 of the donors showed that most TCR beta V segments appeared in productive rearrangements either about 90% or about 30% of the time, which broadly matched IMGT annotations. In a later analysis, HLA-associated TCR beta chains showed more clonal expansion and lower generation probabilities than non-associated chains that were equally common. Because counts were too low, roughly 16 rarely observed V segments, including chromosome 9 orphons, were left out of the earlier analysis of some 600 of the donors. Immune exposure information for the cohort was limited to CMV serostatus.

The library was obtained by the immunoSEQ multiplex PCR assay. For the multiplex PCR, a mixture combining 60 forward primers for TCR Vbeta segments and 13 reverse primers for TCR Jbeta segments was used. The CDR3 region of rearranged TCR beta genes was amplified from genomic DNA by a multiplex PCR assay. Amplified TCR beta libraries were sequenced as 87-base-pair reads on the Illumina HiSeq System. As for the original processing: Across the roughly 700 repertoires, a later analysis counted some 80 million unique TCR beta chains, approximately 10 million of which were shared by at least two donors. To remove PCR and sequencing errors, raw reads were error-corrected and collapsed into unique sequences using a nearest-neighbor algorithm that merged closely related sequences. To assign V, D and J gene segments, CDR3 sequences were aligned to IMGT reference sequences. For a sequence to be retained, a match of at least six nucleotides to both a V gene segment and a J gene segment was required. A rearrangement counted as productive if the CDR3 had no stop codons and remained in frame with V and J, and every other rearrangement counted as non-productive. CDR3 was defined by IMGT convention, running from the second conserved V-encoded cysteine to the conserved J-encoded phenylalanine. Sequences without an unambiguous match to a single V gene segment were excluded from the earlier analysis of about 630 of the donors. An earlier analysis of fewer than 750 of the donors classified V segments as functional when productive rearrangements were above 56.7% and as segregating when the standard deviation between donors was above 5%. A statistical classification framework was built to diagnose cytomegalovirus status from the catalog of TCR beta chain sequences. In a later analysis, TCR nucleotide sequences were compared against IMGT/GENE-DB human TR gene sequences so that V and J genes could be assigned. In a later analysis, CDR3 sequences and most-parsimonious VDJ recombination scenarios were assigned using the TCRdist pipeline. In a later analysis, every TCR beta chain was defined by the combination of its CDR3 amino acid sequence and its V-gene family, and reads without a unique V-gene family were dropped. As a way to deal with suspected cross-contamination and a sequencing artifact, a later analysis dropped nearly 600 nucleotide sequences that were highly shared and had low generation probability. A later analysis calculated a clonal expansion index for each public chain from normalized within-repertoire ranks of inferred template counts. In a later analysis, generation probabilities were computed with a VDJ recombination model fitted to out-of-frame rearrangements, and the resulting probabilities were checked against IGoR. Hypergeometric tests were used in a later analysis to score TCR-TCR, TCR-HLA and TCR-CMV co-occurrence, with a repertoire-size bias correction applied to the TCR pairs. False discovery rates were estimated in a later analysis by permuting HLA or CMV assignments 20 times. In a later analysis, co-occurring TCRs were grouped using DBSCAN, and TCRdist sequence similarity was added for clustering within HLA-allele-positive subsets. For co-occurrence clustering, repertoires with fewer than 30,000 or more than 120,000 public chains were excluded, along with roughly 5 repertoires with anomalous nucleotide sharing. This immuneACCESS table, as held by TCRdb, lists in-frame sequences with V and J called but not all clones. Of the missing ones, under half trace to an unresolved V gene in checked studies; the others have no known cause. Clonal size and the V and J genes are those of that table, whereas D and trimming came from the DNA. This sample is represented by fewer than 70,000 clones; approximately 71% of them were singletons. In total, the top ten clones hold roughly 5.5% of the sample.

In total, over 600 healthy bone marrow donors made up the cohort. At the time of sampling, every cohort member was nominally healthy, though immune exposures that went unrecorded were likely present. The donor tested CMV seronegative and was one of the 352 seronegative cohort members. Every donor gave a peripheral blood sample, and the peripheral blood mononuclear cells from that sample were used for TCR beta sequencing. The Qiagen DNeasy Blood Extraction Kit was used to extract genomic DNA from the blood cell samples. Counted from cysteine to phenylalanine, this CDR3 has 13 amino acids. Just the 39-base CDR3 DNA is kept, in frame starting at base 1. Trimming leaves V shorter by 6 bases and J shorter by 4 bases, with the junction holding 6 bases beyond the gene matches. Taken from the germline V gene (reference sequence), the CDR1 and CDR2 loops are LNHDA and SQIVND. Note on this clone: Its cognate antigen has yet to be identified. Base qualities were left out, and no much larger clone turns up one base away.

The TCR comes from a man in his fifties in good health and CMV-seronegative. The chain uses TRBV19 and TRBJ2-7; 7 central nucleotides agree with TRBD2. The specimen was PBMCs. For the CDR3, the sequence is CASSRRGDYEQYF. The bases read TGTGCCAGTAGCCGCCGGGGGGATTACGAGCAGTACTTC. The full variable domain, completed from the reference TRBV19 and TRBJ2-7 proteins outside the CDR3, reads DGGITQSPKYLFRKEGQNVTLSCEQNLNHDAMYWYRQDPGQGLRLIYYSQIVNDFQKGDIAEGYSVSREKKESFPLTVTSAQKNPTAFYLCASSRRGDYEQYFGPGTRLTVT.